The 9 T cell receptor beta chains presented below share a single source sample, sequenced in a study of OX40 agonist ivuxolimab in advanced cancers. Only in-frame clones appear in the TCRdb table, and some are missing; sequencing was by immunoSEQ multiplex PCR. The repertoire holds tens of thousands of clones, with approximately 86% as singletons. Source: CD4+ or CD8+ T cells sorted from blood, taken in a trial of the OX40 agonist ivuxolimab. The receptors here all came from an adult with an advanced solid tumor such as melanoma, head and neck, liver or kidney cancer.

This clone was detected only a few times. The V call is TRBV6-4, the J call TRBJ2-6; unclear D gene. The V end lost 0 bases, the J end lost 1 base, and 7 bases lay between the germline ends. CDR1 is MRHNA and CDR2 is SNTAGT in the germline V gene. The CDR3 runs to 16 residues. Written as DNA, the CDR3 is TGTGCCAGCAGTGACTCCCTGGGGTCTGGGGCCAACGTCCTGACTTTC. The encoded protein is CASSDSLGSGANVLTF.

The rearrangement joins TRBV27 to TRBJ2-7, with D hard to call. The CDR3 is 11 amino acids. Per the germline V gene, CDR1 is MNHEY and CDR2 is SMNVEV (reference sequence). Trimming took 6 bases from V and 2 from J, leaving 5 bases between them. The CDR3 here is CASRSTYEQYF. DNA of the CDR3: TGTGCCAGCAGAAGTACCTACGAGCAGTACTTC.

This chain links TRBV15 with TRBJ2-1; tentative D call: TRBD1 (6 bases). The CDR3 contains 14 residues. V was shortened by 0 bases and J by 4 bases, with 7 bases between the two germline ends. The V gene's germline CDR1 is LNHNV and CDR2 YYDKDF (reference sequence). DNA of the CDR3: TGTGCCACCAGCAGAGATAGGGGGTACAATGAGCAGTTCTTC. Protein sequence: CATSRDRGYNEQFF.

The chain recombines TRBV5-1 with TRBJ2-5, with D possibly called TRBD1 or TRBD2 (6 bases each). The J call is uncertain, as TRBJ2-7 better fits the DNA end. The CDR3 extends over 16 amino acids. Germline V lookup: CDR1 SGHRS, CDR2 YFSETQ. CDR3 coding DNA: TGCGCCAGCAGCTCCTCATACCGAGGGGGGTACTACGAGCAGTACTTC. It codes for CASSSSYRGGYYEQYF.

The chain links TRBV6-5 to TRBJ2-7, with 8 nucleotides matching TRBD1. Germline values: CDR1 MNHEY, CDR2 SVGAGI. There are 14 residues in the CDR3. V was pared by 6 bases and J by 6 bases, with 10 bases of the junction left unmatched. The CDR3 region is CASRARGLRFEQYF. The CDR3 nucleotides are TGTGCCAGCAGGGCCAGGGGGCTTCGTTTCGAGCAGTACTTC.

The chain carries TRBV6-5 and TRBJ1-5; perhaps TRBD1 as D (5 bases). In germline, CDR1 is MNHEY, CDR2 SVGAGI. This CDR3 is 14 amino acids long. Trimming left V 6 bases short and J 0 bases short, with 9 bases between. The CDR3 here is CASRGTSSNQPQHF. DNA for the CDR3: TGTGCCAGCAGGGGGACGTCTAGCAATCAGCCCCAGCATTTT.

The chain links TRBV7-3 to TRBJ2-1, with D possibly matching TRBD1 (8 bases). The germline V gene encodes CDR1 SGHTA and CDR2 FQGTGA. Trimming shortened V by 5 bases and J by 7 bases, and 12 bases separated the two germline ends. There are 13 residues in the CDR3. CDR3 in amino acids: CASSAQGGNEQFF. The DNA of the CDR3 is TGTGCCAGCAGCGCACAGGGGGGGAATGAGCAGTTCTTC.

J is TRBJ2-5 and V is TRBV7-9; D remains unclear. Germline lookup yields CDR1 SEHNR and CDR2 FQNEAQ (reference sequence). The CDR3 extends over 16 amino acids. With 3 bases removed from V and 1 base from J, the gap between germline ends came to 15 bases. The CDR3 nucleotides are TGTGCCAGCAGCTTTCGTTTAGGAGACTTCCAAGAGACCCAGTACTTC. It is translated as CASSFRLGDFQETQYF. Full variable domain (remainder filled in from reference TRBV7-9 and TRBJ2-5): DTGVSQNPRHKITKRGQNVTFRCDPISEHNRLYWYRQTLGQGPEFLTYFQNEAQLEKSRLLSDRFSAERPKGSFSTLEIQRTEQGDSAMYLCASSFRLGDFQETQYFGPGTRLLVL.

The V and J genes are TRBV27 and TRBJ2-1, with D uncertain. Trimming left V 2 bases short and J 5 bases short, with 7 bases between. The germline gives CDR1 MNHEY, CDR2 SMNVEV (reference sequence). This CDR3 is built from 13 residues. In nucleotides, the CDR3 is TGTGCCAGCAGTTTAACGGCCAACAATGAGCAGTTCTTC. It translates to CASSLTANNEQFF.